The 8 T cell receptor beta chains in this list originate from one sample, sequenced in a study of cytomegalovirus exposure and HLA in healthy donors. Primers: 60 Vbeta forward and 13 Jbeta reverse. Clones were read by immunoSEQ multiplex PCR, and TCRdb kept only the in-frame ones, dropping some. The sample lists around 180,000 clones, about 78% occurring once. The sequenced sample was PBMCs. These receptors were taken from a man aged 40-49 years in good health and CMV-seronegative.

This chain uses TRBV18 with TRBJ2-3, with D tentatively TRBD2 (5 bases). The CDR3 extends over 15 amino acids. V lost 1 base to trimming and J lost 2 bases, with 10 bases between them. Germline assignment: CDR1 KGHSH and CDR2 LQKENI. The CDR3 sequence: CASSPLAGLTDTQYF. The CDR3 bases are TGTGCCAGCTCACCACTGGCGGGCCTCACAGATACGCAGTATTTT.

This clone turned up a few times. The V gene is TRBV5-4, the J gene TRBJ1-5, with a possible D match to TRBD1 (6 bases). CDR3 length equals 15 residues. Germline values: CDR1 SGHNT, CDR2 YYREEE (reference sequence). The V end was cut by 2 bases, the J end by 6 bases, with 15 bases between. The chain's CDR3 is CASSLGGAQGQPQHF. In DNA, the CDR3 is TGTGCCAGCAGCTTAGGGGGAGCTCAGGGTCAGCCCCAGCATTTT.

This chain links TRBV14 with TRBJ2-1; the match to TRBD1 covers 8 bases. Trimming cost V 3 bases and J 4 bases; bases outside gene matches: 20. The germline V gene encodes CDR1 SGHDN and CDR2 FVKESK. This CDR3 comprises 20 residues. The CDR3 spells CASSHTQGAARAGRYNEQFF. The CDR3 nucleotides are TGTGCCAGCAGCCACACCCAGGGGGCGGCGAGGGCGGGAAGATACAATGAGCAGTTCTTC. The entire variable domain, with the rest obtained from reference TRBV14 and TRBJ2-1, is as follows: EAGVTQFPSHSVIEKGQTVTLRCDPISGHDNLYWYRRVMGKEIKFLLHFVKESKQDESGMPNNRFLAERTGGTYSTLKVQPAELEDSGVYFCASSHTQGAARAGRYNEQFFGPGTRLTVL.

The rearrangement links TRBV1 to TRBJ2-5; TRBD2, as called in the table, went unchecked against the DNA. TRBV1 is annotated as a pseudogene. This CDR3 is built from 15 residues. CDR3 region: CTSSQVPSWLIEQYF. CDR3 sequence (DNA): TGCACCAGCAGCCAAGTTCCTAGCTGGTTGATTGAGCAGTACTTC.

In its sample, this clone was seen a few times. The CDR3 loop is CASIQRRGFGYGYTF. In nucleotides, the CDR3 is TGTGCCAGCATCCAGCGACGGGGGTTTGGCTATGGCTACACCTTC. The chain joins TRBV27 to TRBJ1-2; D is possibly TRBD1 (5 bases). CDR1 is MNHEY and CDR2 is SMNVEV in the germline V gene (reference sequence). This CDR3 contains 15 residues. The ends were cut back, 7 bases at V and 4 bases at J, with 19 bases in the middle.

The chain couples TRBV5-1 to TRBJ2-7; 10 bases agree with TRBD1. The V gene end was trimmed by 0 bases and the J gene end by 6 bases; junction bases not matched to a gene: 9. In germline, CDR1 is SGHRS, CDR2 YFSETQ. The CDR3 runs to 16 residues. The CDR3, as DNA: TGCGCCAGCAGCTTGGGGACCGGGACAGGGGTCCCCGAGCAGTACTTC. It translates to CASSLGTGTGVPEQYF.

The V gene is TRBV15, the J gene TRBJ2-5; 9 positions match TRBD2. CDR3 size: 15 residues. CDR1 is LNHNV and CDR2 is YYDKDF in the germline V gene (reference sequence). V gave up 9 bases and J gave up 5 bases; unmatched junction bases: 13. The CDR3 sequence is CATDRVAGGPETQYF. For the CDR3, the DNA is TGTGCCACGGACCGGGTGGCGGGAGGGCCGGAGACCCAGTACTTC. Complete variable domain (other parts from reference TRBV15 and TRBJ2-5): DAMVIQNPRYQVTQFGKPVTLSCSQTLNHNVMYWYQQKSSQAPKLLFHYYDKDFNNEADTPDNFQSRRPNTSFCFLDIRSPGLGDTAMYLCATDRVAGGPETQYFGPGTRLLVL.

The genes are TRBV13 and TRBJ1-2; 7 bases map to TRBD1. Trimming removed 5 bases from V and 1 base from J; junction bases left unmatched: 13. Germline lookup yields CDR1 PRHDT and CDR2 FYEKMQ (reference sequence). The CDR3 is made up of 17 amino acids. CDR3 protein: CASSPKGGQAVNYGYTF. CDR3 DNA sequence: TGTGCCAGCAGCCCGAAAGGTGGACAGGCGGTTAACTATGGCTACACCTTC. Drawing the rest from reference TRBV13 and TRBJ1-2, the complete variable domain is AAGVIQSPRHLIKEKRETATLKCYPIPRHDTVYWYQQGPGQDPQFLISFYEKMQSDKGSIPDRFSAQQFSDYHSELNMSSLELGDSALYFCASSPKGGQAVNYGYTFGSGTRLTVV.